This TCR beta chain was captured in a study of T cells in women clearing cervical HPV infection. Some clones are missing from TCRdb's copy, which holds only in-frame ones; the method was immunoSEQ multiplex PCR. The sample's table shows about 16,000 clones. Trimming took off 3 bases at V and 3 bases at J, with 8 bases between the two ends. In germline, CDR1 is LNHDA, CDR2 SQIVND (reference sequence). CDR3 length: 14 amino acids. About this clone itself: The read terminates 3 residues before the CDR3 end, so the remaining end is supplied by the germline J gene.

V is TRBV19 and J is TRBJ1-4; tentatively, D is TRBD1 (6 bases). This TCR came from a woman between 18 and 70 years old with a cervical HPV16 infection that either progressed to CIN3+ or cleared (not recorded which). Specimen: blood buffy coat. The covered CDR3 bases are TGTGCCAGTAGTATCAGGGGACCTAATGAAAAA. It translates to CASSIRGPNEK. The whole CDR3 protein is CASSIRGPNEKLFF.